This T cell receptor beta chain was recorded in a study of early T cells in non-severe SARS-CoV-2 infection. Study summary: With bulk RNA from unsorted whole blood as input, sequencing yielded unpaired chains. Study-level results: VDJdb matching, biased toward anti-spike CD8 responses, missed private and CD4 specificities.

Attachment of unique molecular identifiers to individual cDNA molecules was performed. TCRdb re-called the 5' RACE reads through MiXCR, storing one row per CDR3 protein. The sample carries roughly 38,000 distinct CDR3 sequences, around 5.4% recorded once. This clonotype was counted ten times or more. The antigen is undetermined. The TCR originated in an adult who was a healthcare worker with PCR-confirmed SARS-CoV-2 infection or an uninfected control (not recorded which). The sequencing used whole blood, collected at baseline.

CDR3 protein: CASSQAPTGSSYNSPLHF. The CDR3 DNA is TGCGCCAGCAGCCAAGCCCCGACAGGGAGCTCCTATAATTCACCCCTCCACTTT. The rearrangement uses TRBV4-3 and TRBJ1-6; 7 bases are shared with TRBD1. J gave up 0 bases and V 1 base, and 6 bases lay outside the gene matches. This CDR3 contains 18 residues. CDR1 LGHNA and CDR2 YSLEER come from the germline V gene.